The source of this TCR beta chain is a study of cytomegalovirus exposure and HLA in healthy donors. This CDR3 is built from 17 residues. Germline V gene data show CDR1 as LGHNA and CDR2 as YSLEER. As regards this clone: The junction departs from the called germline gene at one end, perhaps through a read error.

In the PCR, 60 Vbeta and 13 Jbeta primers were used. Data came from immunoSEQ multiplex PCR; TCRdb stores just in-frame clones and leaves some out. The table shows roughly 250,000 clones, with 80% to 90% occurring only once. The receptor comes from a woman aged 40 to 49 in good health and CMV-seropositive. The V call is TRBV4-3, the J call TRBJ2-3; 12 positions agree with TRBD1. Sequencing used PBMCs. CDR3 loop: CASSQTPGTGGSQPPRF. The CDR3 DNA reads TGCGCCAGCAGCCAGACCCCCGGGACAGGGGGCTCCCAGCCCCCACGTTTT.